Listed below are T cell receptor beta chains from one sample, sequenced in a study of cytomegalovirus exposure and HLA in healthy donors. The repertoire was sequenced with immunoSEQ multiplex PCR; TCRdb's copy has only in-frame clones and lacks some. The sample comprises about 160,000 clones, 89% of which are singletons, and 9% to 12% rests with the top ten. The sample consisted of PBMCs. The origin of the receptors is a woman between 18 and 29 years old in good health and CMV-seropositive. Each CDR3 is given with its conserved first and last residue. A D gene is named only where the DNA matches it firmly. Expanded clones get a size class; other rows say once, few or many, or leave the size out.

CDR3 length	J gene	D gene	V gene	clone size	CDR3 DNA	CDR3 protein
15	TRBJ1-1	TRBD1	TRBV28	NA	TGTGCCAGCAGTATAGGACAGGGGGCGGACACTGAAGCTTTCTTT	CASSIGQGADTEAFF
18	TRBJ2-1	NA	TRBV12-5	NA	TGTGCTAGTGGTTTGCCTCCTCTGGGTGCGGCAGCCTACAATGAGCAGTTCTTC	CASGLPPLGAAAYNEQFF
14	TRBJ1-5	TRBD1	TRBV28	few	TGTGCCAGCACCCTGGGACAGGGGAATCAGCCCCAGCATTTT	CASTLGQGNQPQHF
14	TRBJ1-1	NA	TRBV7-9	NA	TGTGCCAGCAGCGGGGATTTAGGAGGCACTGAAGCTTTCTTT	CASSGDLGGTEAFF
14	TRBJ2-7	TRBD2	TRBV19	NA	TGTGCCAGTAGTAGTCTAGCGGAGCCTTACGAGCAGTACTTC	CASSSLAEPYEQYF
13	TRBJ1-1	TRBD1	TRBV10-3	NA	TGTGCCACCCGGGGACAGCAGAACACTGAAGCTTTCTTT	CATRGQQNTEAFF
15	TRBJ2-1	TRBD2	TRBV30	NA	TGTGCCTGGAGACGGACTAGCGGCAACTACAATGAGCAGTTCTTC	CAWRRTSGNYNEQFF
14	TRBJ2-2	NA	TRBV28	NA	TGTGCCAGCAGTTTAGGGGGCCCCCCCGGGGAGCTGTTTTTT	CASSLGGPPGELFF
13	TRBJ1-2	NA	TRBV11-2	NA	TGTGCCAGCAGCTTGCAGGTCTTGGATGGCTACACCTTC	CASSLQVLDGYTF
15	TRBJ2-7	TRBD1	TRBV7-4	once	TGTGCCAGCAGCCCGGGACAGCCATTCCTCTACGAGCAGTACTTC	CASSPGQPFLYEQYF
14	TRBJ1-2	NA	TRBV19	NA	TGTGCCAGTAATCGGGACAAGGCTTTGGGTGGCTACACCTTC	CASNRDKALGGYTF
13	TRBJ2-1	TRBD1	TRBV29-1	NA	TGCAGCGCCGACAGGGTGGGAGACAATGAGCAGTTCTTC	CSADRVGDNEQFF
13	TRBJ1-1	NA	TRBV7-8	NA	TGTGCCAGCAGCTTAGGCGGGGCCACTGAAGCTTTCTTT	CASSLGGATEAFF
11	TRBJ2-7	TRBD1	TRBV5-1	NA	TGCGCCAGCAGCTTGTCGGGACAGCTGGTCTTC	CASSLSGQLVF
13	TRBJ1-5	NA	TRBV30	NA	TGTGCCTGGAGTTCAGATAGCAATCAGCCCCAGCATTTT	CAWSSDSNQPQHF
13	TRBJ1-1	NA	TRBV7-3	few	TGTGCCAGCAGCGATCGGGATTTAGGGGAAGCTTTCTTT	CASSDRDLGEAFF
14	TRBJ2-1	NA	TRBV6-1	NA	TGTGCCAGCACTGCGGAACCTTATACCGGGGAGCAGTTCTTC	CASTAEPYTGEQFF
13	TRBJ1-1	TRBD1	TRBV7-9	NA	TGTGCCAGCAGCTTGACAGGGGACACTGAAGCTTTCTTT	CASSLTGDTEAFF
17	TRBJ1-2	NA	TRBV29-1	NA	TGCAGCGTTGAAGAATTTTCGACAGGAGTACTTAACTATGGCTACACCTTC	CSVEEFSTGVLNYGYTF
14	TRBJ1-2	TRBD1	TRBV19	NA	TGTGCCAGTATCCAACAGGGGGCCAGCTATGGCTACACCTTC	CASIQQGASYGYTF
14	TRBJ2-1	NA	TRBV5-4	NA	TGTGCCAGCAGCCCCGGGACTCAGTACAATGAGCAGTTCTTC	CASSPGTQYNEQFF
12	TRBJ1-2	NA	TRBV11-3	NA	TGTGCCAGCAGCCCCACTAACTATGGCTACACCTTC	CASSPTNYGYTF
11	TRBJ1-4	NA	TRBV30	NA	TGTGCCTGGCAAAAACTTGAAAAACTGTTTTTT	CAWQKLEKLFF
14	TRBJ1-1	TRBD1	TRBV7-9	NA	TGTGCCAGCAGCTCGAATCGACAGGGTAACCAAGCTTTCTTT	CASSSNRQGNQAFF
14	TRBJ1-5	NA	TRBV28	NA	TGTGCCAGCAGTTTAGGTCAGCGAGATCAGCCCCAGCATTTT	CASSLGQRDQPQHF
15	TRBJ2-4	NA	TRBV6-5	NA	TGTGCCAGCAGTTACTCGAGGGGGGCCAAAAACATTCAGTACTTC	CASSYSRGAKNIQYF
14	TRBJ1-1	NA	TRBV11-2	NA	TGTGCCAGCAGCTTAGATATGGGCTGGACTGAAGCTTTCTTT	CASSLDMGWTEAFF
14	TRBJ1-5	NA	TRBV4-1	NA	TGCGCCAGCCGAAGGGAGTTTAGCAATCAGCCCCAGCATTTT	CASRREFSNQPQHF
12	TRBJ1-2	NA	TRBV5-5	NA	TGTGCCAGCAGCTTGACAGGGAACGGCTACACCTTC	CASSLTGNGYTF
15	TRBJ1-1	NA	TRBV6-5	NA	TGTGCCAGCAGTTACTCGATGGCAGTGAGGGTGGAAGCTTTCTTT	CASSYSMAVRVEAFF
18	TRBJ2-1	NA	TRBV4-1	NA	TGCGCCAGCAGCCAAGAGGAGGTGCGGGAACGCCCGTACAATGAGCAGTTCTTC	CASSQEEVRERPYNEQFF
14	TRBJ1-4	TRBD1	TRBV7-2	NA	TGTGCCAGCAGCTTGAACAGGGGGCGTGAAAAACTGTTTTTT	CASSLNRGREKLFF
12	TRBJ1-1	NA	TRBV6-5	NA	TGTGCCAGCAGTCAGGGCCGGGGGGAAGCTTTCTTT	CASSQGRGEAFF
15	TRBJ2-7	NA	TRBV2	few	TGTGCCAGCACGCCATCGATGGGGCCCACCTACGAGCAGTACTTC	CASTPSMGPTYEQYF
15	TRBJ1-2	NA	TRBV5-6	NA	TGTGCCAGCAGCTTGGGTCCAGGGGTTAACTATGGCTACACCTTC	CASSLGPGVNYGYTF
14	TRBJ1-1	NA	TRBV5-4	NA	TGTGCCAGCAGCTTGGACAGTATGAACACTGAAGCTTTCTTT	CASSLDSMNTEAFF
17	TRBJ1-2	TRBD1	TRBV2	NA	TGTGCCAGTCGTCAAACGGGACAGGTTAGAGTTCGGAGTGGCTACACCTTC	CASRQTGQVRVRSGYTF
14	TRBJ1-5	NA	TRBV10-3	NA	TGTGCCATCAGGGACAGAGATAGCAATCAGCCCCAGCATTTT	CAIRDRDSNQPQHF
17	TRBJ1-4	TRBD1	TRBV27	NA	TGTGCCAGCAGTTCTTTACCCATGACAGGGTCAGGTGAAAAACTGTTTTTT	CASSSLPMTGSGEKLFF
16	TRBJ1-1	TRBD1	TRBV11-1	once	TGTGCCAGCACCCGCGGGGACAGGGGACAGAACACTGAAGCTTTCTTT	CASTRGDRGQNTEAFF
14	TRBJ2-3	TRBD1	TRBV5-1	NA	TGCGCCAGCAGGTCGTCTCAGGGGGCGGGGACGCAGTATTTT	CASRSSQGAGTQYF
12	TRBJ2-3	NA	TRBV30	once	TGTGCCTGGAGTGTAGTGGGCCTAACGCAGTATTTT	CAWSVVGLTQYF
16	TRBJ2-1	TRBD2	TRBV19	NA	TGTGCCAGTAGTATGACTAGCGCTAGCTCCTACAATGAGCAGTTCTTC	CASSMTSASSYNEQFF
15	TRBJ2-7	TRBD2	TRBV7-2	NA	TGTGCCAGCAGCTTAGTCGCGGGAGCGGGTTACGAGCAGTACTTC	CASSLVAGAGYEQYF